A single sample is the source of the 7 T cell receptor beta chains below, sequenced in a study of cytomegalovirus exposure and HLA in healthy donors. This PCR relied on a set of 60 Vbeta primers and 13 Jbeta primers. The table came from immunoSEQ multiplex PCR; TCRdb's copy has only in-frame clones and leaves some out. The top ten clones hold 4% to 4.5% of a sample with 140,000 to 150,000 clones, roughly 80% of them seen once. The sequenced sample was PBMCs. The receptors derive from a woman in her 40s in good health and CMV-seropositive.

This chain uses TRBV15 with TRBJ2-5; 8 nucleotides agree with TRBD1. This CDR3 has 17 amino acids. After removal of 0 bases from V and 5 bases from J, the junction contained 11 bases not matched to a gene. CDR1 is LNHNV, CDR2 YYDKDF, per germline (reference sequence). This CDR3 reads CATSRDKWGRGPETQYF. The CDR3 DNA reads TGTGCCACCAGCAGAGATAAGTGGGGCAGGGGGCCTGAGACCCAGTACTTC.

The rearrangement joins TRBV6-5 to TRBJ2-1, with D possibly matching TRBD1 (5 bases). V lost 5 bases, J lost 13 bases, and 18 bases lay in between. The germline CDR1 and CDR2 sequences are MNHEY and SVGAGI. This CDR3 region has 13 residues. This chain's CDR3 is CASSELDSTSQFF. The CDR3 coding sequence is TGTGCCAGCAGTGAACTTGACAGTACGAGTCAGTTCTTC.

V is TRBV5-1 and J is TRBJ1-5; D might be TRBD1 (6 bases). The CDR3 extends over 16 amino acids. The V end was cut by 3 bases, the J end by 7 bases, with 20 bases between. Germline V gives CDR1 SGHRS, CDR2 YFSETQ. CDR3: CASSSERDIATQPQHF. The CDR3 nucleotides read TGCGCCAGCAGCTCCGAACGGGACATCGCGACCCAGCCCCAGCATTTT.

DNA of the CDR3: TGCAGCGTTGCTTTGGCAGCGGCGACTGAAGCTTTCTTT. Amino acid sequence: CSVALAAATEAFF. J is TRBJ1-1 and V is TRBV29-1, with unresolved D. The CDR3 runs to 13 residues. The germline gives CDR1 SQVTM, CDR2 ANQGSEA. V was shortened by 4 bases and J by 5 bases, with 14 bases between the two germline ends.

The CDR3 nucleotides read TGTGCCAGCAGCCCCGGGGGGGTTGAAAAACTGTTTTTT. Its translation: CASSPGGVEKLFF. This rearrangement joins TRBV28 to TRBJ1-4, with a weak D call TRBD1 (5 bases). This CDR3 spans 13 amino acids. Trimming stripped 6 bases from V and 7 bases from J, with 12 bases between. CDR1 and CDR2 from the germline V gene are MDHEN and SYDVKM.

This rearrangement joins TRBV2 to TRBJ1-1; no firm D call. The germline CDR1 and CDR2 sequences are SNHLY and FYNNEI. V dropped 7 bases and J dropped 4 bases, with 22 bases sitting between them. The CDR3 contains 16 residues. For the CDR3, the DNA is TGTGCCAGCACCTCTCCCGGGGTGTCGGTGGGCACTGAAGCTTTCTTT. Amino acids: CASTSPGVSVGTEAFF.

The chain couples TRBV5-1 to TRBJ2-2; D gene ambiguous. Germline assignment: CDR1 SGHRS and CDR2 YFSETQ. The CDR3 totals 14 residues. V was cut by 6 bases and J by 7 bases, with 16 bases left in between. For the CDR3, the DNA is TGCGCCAGCACAGAATATGATACGGGCGGGGAGCTGTTTTTT. It is translated as CASTEYDTGGELFF.